This section outlines one T cell receptor beta chain sequence together with its context. Its antigen is undetermined. The sample belongs to a study of cytomegalovirus exposure and HLA in healthy donors. Points from the study as a whole: The study flagged 150 to 200 TCR beta chains as cytomegalovirus-associated. Clusters of TCRs from the first cohort tended to co-occur in the roughly 120 validation repertoires (as a later analysis found). Rare TCR sequences dominated, though some public TCRs recurred in many donors.

The method was immunoSEQ multiplex PCR; TCRdb's version includes in-frame clones alone and lacks a portion of them. The sample has a few hundred thousand clones; 80% to 90% are singletons. Germline V gives CDR1 LNHNV, CDR2 YYDKDF (reference sequence). The CDR3 totals 15 residues. V lost 3 bases, J lost 2 bases, and 1 base stayed unmatched. This chain uses TRBV15 with TRBJ1-5; 10 bases agree with TRBD1. Sequencing input: PBMCs. This TCR derives from a woman aged 18-29 years in good health and CMV-seronegative. The CDR3 DNA sequence: TGTGCCACCAGCAGCGGGACAGGGGGCAATCAGCCCCAGCATTTT. Translated: CATSSGTGGNQPQHF.